This is a list of T cell receptor beta chains from one sample in a study of blood T cell repertoires in COVID-19. The assay was immunoSEQ multiplex PCR, and TCRdb's table has in-frame clones only and misses some. Of 60,000 or so clones in the sample, roughly nine tenths were seen once. The sequenced sample consisted of peripheral blood. The receptors derive from a woman aged 65 to 85 with active COVID-19. CDR3s include the opening cysteine and the closing phenylalanine or tryptophan. Fields, in order: clone size, D gene, J gene, V gene, CDR3 length, CDR3 protein, CDR3 DNA. A D gene is named only where the DNA matches it firmly. A clone size is listed for some rows: how often the clone was seen (once, few, many), or a class if it is expanded.

clone_size: .
d_call: .
j_call: TRBJ1-4
v_call: TRBV6-5
cdr3_length: 15
cdr3_aa: CASSYSRGGEGKLFF
cdr3_nt: TGTGCCAGCAGTTACTCCCGCGGGGGTGAGGGAAAACTGTTTTTT

clone_size: .
d_call: TRBD2
j_call: TRBJ2-7
v_call: TRBV11-1
cdr3_length: 14
cdr3_aa: CASTTTAGGREQYF
cdr3_nt: TGTGCCAGCACCACCACAGCGGGAGGGCGCGAGCAGTACTTC

clone_size: .
d_call: TRBD2
j_call: TRBJ2-6
v_call: TRBV4-2
cdr3_length: 18
cdr3_aa: CASSQPELAGAGANVLTF
cdr3_nt: TGTGCCAGCAGCCAACCCGAGTTAGCGGGAGCTGGGGCCAACGTCCTGACTTTC

clone_size: .
d_call: TRBD1
j_call: TRBJ1-2
v_call: TRBV28
cdr3_length: 12
cdr3_aa: CASSPPGQLSTF
cdr3_nt: TGTGCCAGCAGCCCACCGGGACAGCTTTCCACCTTC

clone_size: once
d_call: TRBD2
j_call: TRBJ2-3
v_call: TRBV29-1
cdr3_length: 16
cdr3_aa: CSVPGLAGGAPDTQYF
cdr3_nt: TGCAGCGTCCCGGGACTAGCGGGAGGAGCCCCAGATACGCAGTATTTT

clone_size: .
d_call: .
j_call: TRBJ1-2
v_call: TRBV7-9
cdr3_length: 15
cdr3_aa: CASSPGEGGDYGYTF
cdr3_nt: TGTGCCAGCAGCCCCGGGGAGGGGGGTGACTATGGCTACACCTTC

clone_size: .
d_call: .
j_call: TRBJ1-3
v_call: TRBV28
cdr3_length: 12
cdr3_aa: CASSLYRGTIYF
cdr3_nt: TGTGCCAGCAGTTTATATAGGGGTACCATATATTTT

clone_size: .
d_call: TRBD2
j_call: TRBJ2-1
v_call: TRBV19
cdr3_length: 13
cdr3_aa: CASRLAGSNEQFF
cdr3_nt: TGTGCCAGTAGACTAGCGGGAAGTAATGAGCAGTTCTTC

clone_size: .
d_call: TRBD2
j_call: TRBJ2-5
v_call: TRBV7-3
cdr3_length: 14
cdr3_aa: CASSSSGSRETQYF
cdr3_nt: TGTGCCAGCAGCTCCAGCGGGAGTAGGGAGACCCAGTACTTC

clone_size: few
d_call: TRBD1
j_call: TRBJ1-1
v_call: TRBV3-1/TRBV3-2
cdr3_length: 19
cdr3_aa: CASSQEDRDRGLGDTEAFF
cdr3_nt: TGTGCCAGCAGCCAAGAAGACCGGGACAGGGGGTTAGGGGACACTGAAGCTTTCTTT

clone_size: .
d_call: .
j_call: TRBJ1-1
v_call: TRBV3-1/TRBV3-2
cdr3_length: 13
cdr3_aa: CASSLEVEGEAFF
cdr3_nt: TGTGCCAGCAGTTTGGAGGTGGAGGGTGAAGCTTTCTTT

clone_size: .
d_call: .
j_call: TRBJ1-1
v_call: TRBV21-1
cdr3_length: 15
cdr3_aa: CASSKARGGGTEAFF
cdr3_nt: TGTGCCAGCAGCAAAGCCCGGGGAGGGGGCACTGAAGCTTTCTTT

clone_size: .
d_call: TRBD1
j_call: TRBJ2-2
v_call: TRBV10-3
cdr3_length: 14
cdr3_aa: CAIKGGARTGELFF
cdr3_nt: TGTGCCATCAAAGGGGGCGCAAGGACCGGGGAGCTGTTTTTT

clone_size: .
d_call: .
j_call: TRBJ1-3
v_call: TRBV27
cdr3_length: 16
cdr3_aa: CASSPRGGDSGNTIYF
cdr3_nt: TGTGCCAGCAGCCCTCGCGGTGGAGACTCTGGAAACACCATATATTTT

clone_size: .
d_call: .
j_call: TRBJ2-1
v_call: TRBV27
cdr3_length: 16
cdr3_aa: CASSFGRPSSYNEQFF
cdr3_nt: TGTGCCAGCAGTTTTGGGCGCCCGAGCTCCTACAATGAGCAGTTCTTC

clone_size: .
d_call: TRBD1
j_call: TRBJ1-6
v_call: TRBV19
cdr3_length: 15
cdr3_aa: CASSISGTENSPLHF
cdr3_nt: TGTGCCAGTAGTATTTCGGGGACAGAGAATTCACCCCTCCACTTT

clone_size: .
d_call: .
j_call: TRBJ1-5
v_call: TRBV5-1
cdr3_length: 16
cdr3_aa: CASSRGPFGSNQPQHF
cdr3_nt: TGCGCCAGCAGCAGGGGTCCTTTTGGCAGCAATCAGCCCCAGCATTTT

clone_size: once
d_call: TRBD2
j_call: TRBJ2-5
v_call: TRBV18
cdr3_length: 14
cdr3_aa: CASSPTSAQEAQYF
cdr3_nt: TGTGCCAGCTCACCGACTAGCGCACAAGAGGCCCAGTACTTC

clone_size: once
d_call: TRBD1
j_call: TRBJ1-5
v_call: TRBV28
cdr3_length: 18
cdr3_aa: CASSLTGTGIISNQPQHF
cdr3_nt: TGTGCCAGCAGTCTCACCGGGACAGGGATCATTAGCAATCAGCCCCAGCATTTT

clone_size: once
d_call: .
j_call: TRBJ2-1
v_call: TRBV20-1
cdr3_length: 13
cdr3_aa: CSASTSSYNEQFF
cdr3_nt: TGCAGTGCTAGTACTAGCTCCTACAATGAGCAGTTCTTC

clone_size: once
d_call: TRBD2
j_call: TRBJ2-3
v_call: TRBV30
cdr3_length: 13
cdr3_aa: CAWGLAAWDTQYF
cdr3_nt: TGTGCCTGGGGACTAGCGGCCTGGGATACGCAGTATTTT

clone_size: .
d_call: .
j_call: TRBJ2-7
v_call: TRBV7-9
cdr3_length: 13
cdr3_aa: CASTEWGPKEQYF
cdr3_nt: TGTGCCAGCACCGAGTGGGGGCCGAAGGAGCAGTACTTC

clone_size: .
d_call: .
j_call: TRBJ2-1
v_call: TRBV7-3
cdr3_length: 16
cdr3_aa: CASSATNPRLGGEQFF
cdr3_nt: TGTGCCAGCAGCGCGACCAATCCGCGACTGGGCGGGGAGCAGTTCTTC

clone_size: once
d_call: .
j_call: TRBJ2-1
v_call: TRBV28
cdr3_length: 14
cdr3_aa: CASSLWPSRWSQFF
cdr3_nt: TGTGCCAGCAGTTTATGGCCCTCCAGGTGGTCGCAGTTCTTC